One sample yielded the 3 T cell receptor beta chains listed below, sequenced in a study of blood T cell repertoires in COVID-19 (dated by TCRdb to the early 2020s). Library construction relied on the immunoSEQ multiplex PCR assay. The source is immuneACCESS, and TCRdb retained only in-frame sequences with V and J called. Part of the clones is not carried over; for the studies checked, unresolved V genes explain less than half of this, and the remainder is unexplained. The sample records about 130,000 clones, around 75% of which are singletons. The top ten clones comprise around 5% of the sample. The source material was peripheral blood. Source of these receptors: a woman aged 70-85 years with COVID-19, enrolled during active disease.

V usage is TRBV28 and J usage is TRBJ2-7; the D gene is possibly TRBD1 (6 bases). Germline assignment: CDR1 MDHEN and CDR2 SYDVKM. Trimming took 7 bases from V and 0 from J, leaving 13 bases between them. This CDR3 has 14 amino acids. The DNA of the CDR3 is TGTGCCAGCATATCATTCAGGGGCTCCTACGAGCAGTACTTC. Translation gives CASISFRGSYEQYF. The whole variable domain, remainder taken from reference TRBV28 and TRBJ2-7, is DVKVTQSSRYLVKRTGEKVFLECVQDMDHENMFWYRQDPGLGLRLIYFSYDVKMKEKGDIPEGYSVSREKKERFSLILESASTNQTSMYLCASISFRGSYEQYFGPGTRLTVT.

The chain uses TRBV27 and TRBJ1-4; 7 bases are shared with TRBD1. Unmatched junction bases numbered 8, after V lost 5 bases and J lost 8 bases. CDR1 is MNHEY, CDR2 SMNVEV, per germline (reference sequence). The CDR3 contains 14 residues. This CDR3 is CASSPRTGNEKLFF. In DNA form, the CDR3 reads TGTGCCAGCAGTCCCCGGACAGGAAACGAAAAACTGTTTTTT.

CDR3 DNA sequence: TGTGCCAGCAGCCTCCACAACGAGCTGTTTTTT. It specifies CASSLHNELFF. The genes are TRBV3-1 (or the pseudogene TRBV3-2) and TRBJ2-2; unclear D gene. Germline V gene sequence: CDR1 LGHDT, CDR2 YNNKEL (reference sequence). Trimming removed 4 bases from V and 11 bases from J, with 8 bases in between. The CDR3 is 11 residues long.